These T cell receptor beta chains were read from a single sample in a study of blood T cell repertoires in COVID-19. Assay: immunoSEQ multiplex PCR; the TCRdb copy retains only in-frame clones and omits some. The sample has 50,000 to 85,000 clones; 90% to 95% are singletons. Sequencing was carried out using peripheral blood. All receptors derive from a human donor in a cohort sampled during active COVID-19. Both conserved end residues are part of each CDR3. The order of the fields is V gene, D gene, clone size, J gene, CDR3 protein, CDR3 DNA. D genes are given only for firm matches. The listing skips clone size in some rows; elsewhere it reads once, few, many or a size class.

>TRBV7-2|NA|NA|TRBJ2-7
CASSLGLGALYEQYF
TGTGCCAGCAGCCTGGGTTTGGGGGCGCTGTACGAGCAGTACTTC
>TRBV10-3|NA|NA|TRBJ1-1
CAISDSNTEAFF
TGTGCCATCAGTGATTCAAACACTGAAGCTTTCTTT
>TRBV29-1|NA|NA|TRBJ1-1
CSAPGRQRNTEAFF
TGCAGCGCACCCGGTAGACAGAGGAACACTGAAGCTTTCTTT
>TRBV19|NA|NA|TRBJ2-1
CASRLGQFNEQFF
TGTGCCAGCAGACTAGGCCAATTTAATGAGCAGTTCTTC
>TRBV27|NA|NA|TRBJ2-5
CASRQQRQETQYF
TGTGCCAGCAGACAGCAACGTCAAGAGACCCAGTACTTC
>TRBV15|TRBD1|NA|TRBJ1-3
CATSRTGTGPHESGNTIYF
TGTGCCACCAGCAGGACCGGGACAGGGCCTCATGAGTCTGGAAACACCATATATTTT
>TRBV24-1|TRBD2|NA|TRBJ2-2
CATSESGLAGGTGELFF
TGTGCCACCAGTGAGTCCGGACTAGCGGGAGGGACCGGGGAGCTGTTTTTT
>TRBV18|TRBD2|once|TRBJ2-5
CASSFSGRPETQYF
TGTGCCAGCTCGTTTAGCGGGAGACCAGAGACCCAGTACTTC
>TRBV18|TRBD1|NA|TRBJ1-2
CASSEDRGTSYGYTF
TGTGCCAGCTCAGAGGACAGGGGAACATCCTATGGCTACACCTTC
>TRBV9|NA|NA|TRBJ1-1
CASSALTENTEAFF
TGTGCCAGCAGCGCACTGACAGAGAACACTGAAGCTTTCTTT
>TRBV2|NA|NA|TRBJ2-1
CASSKQGSPGFF
TGTGCCAGCAGTAAACAGGGCTCGCCGGGGTTCTTC
>TRBV7-2|NA|NA|TRBJ2-1
CASSLRGPLYNEQFF
TGTGCCAGCAGCTTGCGGGGTCCTCTGTACAATGAGCAGTTCTTC
>TRBV28|NA|NA|TRBJ2-6
CASSLVGVSGANVLTF
TGTGCCAGCAGTTTAGTCGGGGTTTCAGGGGCCAACGTCCTGACTTTC
>TRBV9|TRBD2|NA|TRBJ2-3
CASSPRLAADTQYF
TGTGCCAGCAGCCCTCGACTAGCGGCAGATACGCAGTATTTT
>TRBV27|NA|NA|TRBJ1-1
CASSLSNWQEAFF
TGTGCCAGCAGTTTATCGAATTGGCAGGAAGCTTTCTTT
>TRBV7-2|NA|NA|TRBJ1-2
CASSPGFGGYTF
TGTGCCAGCAGCCCAGGCTTTGGGGGCTACACCTTC
>TRBV2|TRBD2|once|TRBJ2-7
CASMKGGDAYEQYF
TGTGCCAGCATGAAGGGAGGGGACGCCTACGAGCAGTACTTC
>TRBV11-2|NA|NA|TRBJ2-5
CASSLVAGGETQYF
TGTGCCAGCAGCTTAGTTGCGGGTGGGGAGACCCAGTACTTC
>TRBV12-3/TRBV12-4|NA|NA|TRBJ1-1
CASSLTGNTEAFF
TGTGCCAGCAGTTTAACAGGGAACACTGAAGCTTTCTTT
>TRBV18|NA|NA|TRBJ1-3
CASSPGSGSGNTIYF
TGTGCCAGCTCACCCGGCTCAGGCTCTGGAAACACCATATATTTT
>TRBV2|NA|NA|TRBJ1-1
CASSVRMNTEAFF
TGTGCCAGCAGTGTCAGGATGAACACTGAAGCTTTCTTT
>TRBV9|NA|NA|TRBJ2-7
CASSVAASSYEQYF
TGTGCCAGCAGCGTAGCGGCTAGCTCCTACGAGCAGTACTTC
>TRBV7-2|TRBD1|NA|TRBJ1-1
CASIPDRENTEAFF
TGTGCCAGCATCCCGGACAGGGAGAACACTGAAGCTTTCTTT
>TRBV5-1|NA|NA|TRBJ2-5
CASRGGVNQETQYF
TGCGCCAGCAGAGGCGGGGTCAACCAAGAGACCCAGTACTTC
>TRBV7-9|NA|NA|TRBJ2-1
CASNGAGLGEQFF
TGTGCCAGCAATGGGGCAGGTTTGGGAGAGCAGTTCTTC
>TRBV5-4|TRBD1|NA|TRBJ2-2
CASSLSVRGPTNTGELFF
TGTGCCAGCAGCTTGTCAGTCAGGGGGCCGACGAACACCGGGGAGCTGTTTTTT
>TRBV3-1/TRBV3-2|TRBD2|NA|TRBJ2-1
CASSQDSGGWAEQFF
TGTGCCAGCAGCCAAGATTCGGGAGGGTGGGCTGAGCAGTTCTTC
>TRBV6-5|TRBD2|NA|TRBJ2-7
CASSTSGSAYEQYF
TGTGCCAGCAGTACTAGCGGGAGTGCCTACGAGCAGTACTTC
>TRBV19|NA|NA|TRBJ1-3
CASSIGGAGNTIYF
TGTGCCAGTAGTATTGGAGGGGCTGGAAACACCATATATTTT
>TRBV9|TRBD1|NA|TRBJ1-2
CASSVAGGQDGHGYTF
TGTGCCAGCAGCGTAGCGGGGGGACAGGATGGACATGGCTACACCTTC
>TRBV5-1|TRBD2|NA|TRBJ2-1
CASSTESGRSYNEQFF
TGCGCCAGCAGCACTGAGAGCGGGAGGTCATACAATGAGCAGTTCTTC
>TRBV28|NA|NA|TRBJ2-5
CASRGDTQETQYF
TGTGCCAGCAGGGGGGACACCCAAGAGACCCAGTACTTC
>TRBV10-3|NA|NA|TRBJ2-5
CAISERLGETQYF
TGTGCCATCAGTGAAAGACTAGGAGAGACCCAGTACTTC
>TRBV6-5|TRBD1|NA|TRBJ1-2
CASSHPGQGAVGYTF
TGTGCCAGCAGTCACCCGGGACAGGGGGCGGTGGGCTACACCTTC
>TRBV13|TRBD1|few|TRBJ1-3
CASSPVTGTGGLGNTIYF
TGTGCCAGCAGCCCTGTAACCGGGACAGGGGGCCTTGGAAACACCATATATTTT
>TRBV7-2|TRBD1|NA|TRBJ2-7
CASSLMGTEIPYEQYF
TGTGCCAGCAGCTTAATGGGGACAGAGATCCCCTACGAGCAGTACTTC